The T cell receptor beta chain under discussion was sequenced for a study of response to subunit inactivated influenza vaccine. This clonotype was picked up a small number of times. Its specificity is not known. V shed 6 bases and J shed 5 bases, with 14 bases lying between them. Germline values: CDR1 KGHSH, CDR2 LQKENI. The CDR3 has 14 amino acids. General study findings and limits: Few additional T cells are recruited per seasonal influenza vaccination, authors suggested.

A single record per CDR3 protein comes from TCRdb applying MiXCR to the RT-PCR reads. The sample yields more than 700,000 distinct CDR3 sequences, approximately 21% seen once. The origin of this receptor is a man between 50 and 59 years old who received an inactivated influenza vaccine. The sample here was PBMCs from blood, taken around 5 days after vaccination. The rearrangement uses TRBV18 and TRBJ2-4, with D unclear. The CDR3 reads CASSVGMSENIQYF. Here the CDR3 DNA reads TGTGCCAGCTCTGTAGGCATGTCGGAAAACATTCAGTACTTC.